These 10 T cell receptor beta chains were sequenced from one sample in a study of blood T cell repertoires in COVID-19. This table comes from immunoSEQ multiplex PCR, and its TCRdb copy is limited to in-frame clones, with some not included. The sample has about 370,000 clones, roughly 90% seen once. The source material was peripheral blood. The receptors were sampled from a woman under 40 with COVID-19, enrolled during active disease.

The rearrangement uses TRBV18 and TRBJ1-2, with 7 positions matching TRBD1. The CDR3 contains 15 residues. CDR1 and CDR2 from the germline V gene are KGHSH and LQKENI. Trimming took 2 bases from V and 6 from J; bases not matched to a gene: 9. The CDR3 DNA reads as TGTGCCAGCTCACCAACGGCCGGACAGGCGGATGGCTACACCTTC. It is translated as CASSPTAGQADGYTF.

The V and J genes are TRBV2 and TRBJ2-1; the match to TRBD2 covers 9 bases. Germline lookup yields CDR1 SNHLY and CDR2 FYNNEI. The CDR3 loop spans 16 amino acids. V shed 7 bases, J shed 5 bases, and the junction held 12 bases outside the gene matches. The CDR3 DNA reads TGTGCCAGCATGGACTCCCCGACTAGCGGCAACAATGAGCAGTTCTTC. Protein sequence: CASMDSPTSGNNEQFF.

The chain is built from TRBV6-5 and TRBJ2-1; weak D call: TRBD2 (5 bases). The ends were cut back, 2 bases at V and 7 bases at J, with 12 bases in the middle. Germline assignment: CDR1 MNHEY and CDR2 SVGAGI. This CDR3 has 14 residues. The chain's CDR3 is CASSYNGVSNEQFF. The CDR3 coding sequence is TGTGCCAGCAGTTACAACGGGGTATCTAATGAGCAGTTCTTC.

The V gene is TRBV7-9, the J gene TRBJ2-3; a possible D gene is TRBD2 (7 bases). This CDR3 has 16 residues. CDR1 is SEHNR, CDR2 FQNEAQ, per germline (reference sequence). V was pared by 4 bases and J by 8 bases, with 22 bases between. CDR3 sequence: CASSSAGAPETGTQYF. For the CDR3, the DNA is TGTGCCAGCAGCTCGGCGGGGGCCCCGGAGACGGGTACGCAGTATTTT. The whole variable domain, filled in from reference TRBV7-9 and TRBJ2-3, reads DTGVSQNPRHKITKRGQNVTFRCDPISEHNRLYWYRQTLGQGPEFLTYFQNEAQLEKSRLLSDRFSAERPKGSFSTLEIQRTEQGDSAMYLCASSSAGAPETGTQYFGPGTRLTVL.

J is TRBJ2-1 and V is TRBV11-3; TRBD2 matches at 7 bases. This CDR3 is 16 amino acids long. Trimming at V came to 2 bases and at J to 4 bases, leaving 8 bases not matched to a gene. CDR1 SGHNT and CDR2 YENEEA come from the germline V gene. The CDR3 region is CASSLRTGGFYNEQFF. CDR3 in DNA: TGTGCCAGCAGCTTACGGACGGGAGGCTTTTACAATGAGCAGTTCTTC.

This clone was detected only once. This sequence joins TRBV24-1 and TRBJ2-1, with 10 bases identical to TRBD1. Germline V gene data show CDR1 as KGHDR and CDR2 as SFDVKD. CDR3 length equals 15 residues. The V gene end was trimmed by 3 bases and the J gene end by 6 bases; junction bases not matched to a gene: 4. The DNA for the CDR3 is TGTGCCACCAGTGATGTTGGACAGGGGGGCAATGAGCAGTTCTTC. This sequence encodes CATSDVGQGGNEQFF.

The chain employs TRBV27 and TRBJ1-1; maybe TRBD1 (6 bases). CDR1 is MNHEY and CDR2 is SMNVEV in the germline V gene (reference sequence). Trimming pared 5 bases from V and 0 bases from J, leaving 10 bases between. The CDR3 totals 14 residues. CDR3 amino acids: CASSAGQLNTEAFF. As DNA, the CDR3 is TGTGCCAGCAGTGCAGGACAGCTGAACACTGAAGCTTTCTTT.

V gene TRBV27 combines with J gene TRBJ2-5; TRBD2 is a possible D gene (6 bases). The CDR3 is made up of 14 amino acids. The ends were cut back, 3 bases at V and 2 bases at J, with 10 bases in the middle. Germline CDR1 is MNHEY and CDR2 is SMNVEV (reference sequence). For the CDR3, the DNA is TGTGCCAGCAGTTTTCTAGCGCGTCAAGAGACCCAGTACTTC. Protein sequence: CASSFLARQETQYF.

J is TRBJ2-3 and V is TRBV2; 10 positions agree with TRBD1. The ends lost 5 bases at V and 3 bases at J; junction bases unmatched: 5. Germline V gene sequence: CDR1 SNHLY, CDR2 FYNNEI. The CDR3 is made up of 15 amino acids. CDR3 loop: CASSSRTGGTDTQYF. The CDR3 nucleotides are TGTGCCAGCAGTTCACGGACAGGGGGTACAGATACGCAGTATTTT.

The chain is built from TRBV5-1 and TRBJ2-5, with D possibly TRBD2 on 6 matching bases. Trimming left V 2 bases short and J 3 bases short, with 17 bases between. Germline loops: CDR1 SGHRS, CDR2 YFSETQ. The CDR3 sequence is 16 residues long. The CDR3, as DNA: TGCGCCAGCAGCTTTGGACTCGCTGGAGGGGAAGAGACCCAGTACTTC. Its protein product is CASSFGLAGGEETQYF.